The T cell receptor (beta chain) under discussion was sequenced for a study of T cell changes during pregnancy in multiple sclerosis. Profiling relied on immunoSEQ multiplex PCR, and the TCRdb table lists in-frame clones only, not all of them. This sample has tens of thousands of clones, with 90% to 95% found just once. J gave up 1 base and V 6 bases, and 5 bases lay outside the gene matches. The CDR3 consists of 15 residues. From germline, CDR1 is SGDLS and CDR2 YYNGEE. V gene TRBV9 combines with J gene TRBJ1-1, with 11 positions matching TRBD1. Here the sequenced sample was CD4+ T cells from peripheral blood mononuclear cells, taken after pregnancy. The source of this sequence is a female donor with multiple sclerosis, enrolled in a pregnancy study. The CDR3 here is CASTTGTGGNTEAFF. The CDR3 DNA sequence: TGTGCCAGCACCACCGGGACAGGGGGGAACACTGAAGCTTTCTTT.